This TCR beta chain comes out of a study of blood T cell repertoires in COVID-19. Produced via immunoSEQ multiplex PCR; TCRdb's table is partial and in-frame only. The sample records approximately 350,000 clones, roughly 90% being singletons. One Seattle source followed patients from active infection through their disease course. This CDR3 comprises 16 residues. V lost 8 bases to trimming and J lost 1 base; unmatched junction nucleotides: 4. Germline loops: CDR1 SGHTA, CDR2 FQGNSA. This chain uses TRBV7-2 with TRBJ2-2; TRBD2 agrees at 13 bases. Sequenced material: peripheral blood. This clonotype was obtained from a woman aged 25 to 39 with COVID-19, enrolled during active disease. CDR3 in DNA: TGTGCCAGCCTACTAGCGGGAGGGATGAACACCGGGGAGCTGTTTTTT. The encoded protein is CASLLAGGMNTGELFF. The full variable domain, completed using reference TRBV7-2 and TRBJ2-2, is GAGVSQSPSNKVTEKGKDVELRCDPISGHTALYWYRQSLGQGLEFLIYFQGNSAPDKSGLPSDRFSAERTGGSVSTLTIQRTQQEDSAVYLCASLLAGGMNTGELFFGEGSRLTVL.